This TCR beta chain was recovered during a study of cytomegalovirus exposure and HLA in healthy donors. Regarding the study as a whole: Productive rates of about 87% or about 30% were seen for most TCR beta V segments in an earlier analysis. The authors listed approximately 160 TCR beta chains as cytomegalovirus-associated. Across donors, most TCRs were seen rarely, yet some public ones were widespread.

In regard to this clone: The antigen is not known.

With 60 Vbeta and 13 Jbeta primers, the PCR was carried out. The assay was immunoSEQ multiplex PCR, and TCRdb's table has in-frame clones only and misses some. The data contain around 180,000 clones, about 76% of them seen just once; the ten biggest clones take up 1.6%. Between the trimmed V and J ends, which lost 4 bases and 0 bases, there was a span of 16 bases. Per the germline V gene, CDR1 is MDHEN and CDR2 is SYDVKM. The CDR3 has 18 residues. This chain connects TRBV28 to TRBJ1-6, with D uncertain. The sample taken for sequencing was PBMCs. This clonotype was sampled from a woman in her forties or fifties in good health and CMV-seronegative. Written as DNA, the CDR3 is TGTGCCAGCAGTTCCCCCGCTCAAACGGGCTCCTATAATTCACCCCTCCACTTT. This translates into CASSSPAQTGSYNSPLHF. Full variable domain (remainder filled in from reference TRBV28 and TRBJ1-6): DVKVTQSSRYLVKRTGEKVFLECVQDMDHENMFWYRQDPGLGLRLIYFSYDVKMKEKGDIPEGYSVSREKKERFSLILESASTNQTSMYLCASSSPAQTGSYNSPLHFGNGTRLTVT.